This entry lists 19 T cell receptor beta chains sequenced from one sample in a study of cytomegalovirus exposure and HLA in healthy donors. Use of 60 Vbeta and 13 Jbeta primers characterized the PCR. The data were produced by immunoSEQ multiplex PCR, yet TCRdb's version contains in-frame clones alone and is incomplete. Of some 80,000 clones in the sample, roughly 79% were seen once. The sample was PBMCs. The source of these receptors is a man aged 35 to 55 in good health and CMV-seronegative.

The rearrangement joins TRBV7-8 to TRBJ1-1; unclear D gene. The CDR3 covers 13 residues. Looked up from germline, CDR1 is SGHVS and CDR2 is FQNEAQ. V gave up 2 bases and J gave up 1 base, with 5 bases separating them. The CDR3 loop is CASSLQENTEAFF. The CDR3 DNA follows: TGTGCCAGCAGCTTACAGGAGAACACTGAAGCTTTCTTT.

The chain links TRBV5-4 to TRBJ1-5; a possible D gene is TRBD1 (5 bases). The germline CDR1 and CDR2 sequences are SGHNT and YYREEE (reference sequence). CDR3 size: 15 residues. Trimming removed 0 bases from V and 7 bases from J, with 14 bases in between. CDR3 in DNA: TGTGCCAGCAGCTTGGGTAGAGCCAGGGAACAGCCCCAGCATTTT. The encoded protein is CASSLGRAREQPQHF.

This sequence joins TRBV6-1 and TRBJ1-3; TRBD1 might be the D (5 bases). This CDR3 spans 16 amino acids. Trimming shortened V by 4 bases and J by 3 bases, and 16 bases separated the two germline ends. Germline assignment: CDR1 MNHNS and CDR2 SASEGT. DNA for the CDR3: TGTGCCAGCAGTGTCGCCTTCGGGGGGTTTGGAAACACCATATATTTT. This sequence encodes CASSVAFGGFGNTIYF.

The gene calls are TRBV5-6 and TRBJ2-3; possible D gene TRBD1, 7 bases. CDR3 length equals 15 residues. Trimming pared 0 bases from V and 4 bases from J, leaving 12 bases between. Germline CDR1 is SGHDT and CDR2 is YYEEEE. CDR3 protein: CASSLGQGGADTQYF. CDR3 DNA sequence: TGTGCCAGCAGCTTGGGACAGGGAGGAGCAGATACGCAGTATTTT.

This rearrangement joins TRBV30 to TRBJ2-7; tentatively, D is TRBD2 (6 bases). Looked up from germline, CDR1 is GTSNPN and CDR2 is SVGIG (reference sequence). CDR3 length: 12 amino acids. V was cut by 1 base and J by 3 bases, with 7 bases left in between. The CDR3 coding sequence is TGTGCCTGGAGTGGGGACTTCTACGAGCAGTACTTC. Amino acids: CAWSGDFYEQYF.

CDR3 loop: CASSAYGALGGRRPQHF. In DNA form, the CDR3 reads TGTGCCAGCAGTGCTTATGGGGCCTTGGGGGGGCGCCGGCCCCAGCATTTT. The chain couples TRBV28 to TRBJ1-5; TRBD1 might be the D (6 bases). V was trimmed by 5 bases and J by 9 bases, leaving 26 bases between them. From germline, CDR1 is MDHEN and CDR2 SYDVKM. The CDR3 loop spans 17 amino acids.

V gene TRBV27 combines with J gene TRBJ1-2, with TRBD1 as a possible D gene (6 bases). Germline assignment: CDR1 MNHEY and CDR2 SMNVEV (reference sequence). The length of the CDR3 is 15 residues. The V end was cut by 6 bases, the J end by 5 bases, with 19 bases between. The DNA for the CDR3 is TGTGCCAGCAGCACCTATGCGGACAGCGTGTATGGCTACACCTTC. It specifies CASSTYADSVYGYTF.

V gene TRBV7-3 combines with J gene TRBJ2-5; maybe TRBD2 (6 bases). Germline assignment: CDR1 SGHTA and CDR2 FQGTGA. V dropped 4 bases and J dropped 6 bases, with 12 bases sitting between them. This CDR3 contains 13 residues. The CDR3 nucleotides are TGTGCCAGCAGCTCGACTAGTTTACAGACCCAGTACTTC. Protein sequence: CASSSTSLQTQYF.

V is TRBV18 and J is TRBJ2-1, with TRBD1 matching 12 bases. Unmatched junction bases numbered 8, after V lost 5 bases and J lost 6 bases. Germline CDR1 KGHSH, CDR2 LQKENI. The CDR3 contains 16 residues. As DNA, the CDR3 is TGTGCCAGCTCAACCCAGGGACAGGGGGCCGGCAATGAGCAGTTCTTC. Protein sequence: CASSTQGQGAGNEQFF.

The rearrangement links TRBV2 to TRBJ2-6; D is ambiguous. There are 16 residues in the CDR3. Trimming removed 0 bases at V and 0 bases at J, with 6 bases between. Germline lookup yields CDR1 SNHLY and CDR2 FYNNEI. The CDR3, as DNA: TGTGCCAGCAGTGAAGCGCGAAGCTCTGGGGCCAACGTCCTGACTTTC. Translated, it gives CASSEARSSGANVLTF.

The chain recombines TRBV4-2 with TRBJ2-1; 8 bases align to TRBD2. The CDR3 is made up of 17 amino acids. The V segment lost 0 bases and the J segment 9 bases; nucleotides outside the gene matches: 13. From germline, CDR1 is LGHNA and CDR2 YNFKEQ. The CDR3 sequence: CASSQEYARTSSGEQFF. DNA of the CDR3: TGTGCCAGCAGCCAAGAGTACGCCAGGACTAGCTCGGGTGAGCAGTTCTTC.

V and J are TRBV9 and TRBJ2-1, with D unresolved. Trimming took 0 bases from V and 9 from J, leaving 16 bases between them. The length of the CDR3 is 15 residues. The germline gives CDR1 SGDLS, CDR2 YYNGEE. CDR3 DNA: TGTGCCAGCAGCGTAGAGGCAGGATTGAGTAGTGAGCAGTTCTTC. As protein: CASSVEAGLSSEQFF.

J is TRBJ1-2 and V is TRBV28; D call uncertain. The CDR3 sequence is 13 residues long. With 1 base removed from V and 0 bases from J, the gap between germline ends came to 3 bases. Germline V CDR1 and CDR2: MDHEN, SYDVKM. For the CDR3, the DNA is TGTGCCAGCAGTTTATCAGCTAACTATGGCTACACCTTC. Translated, it gives CASSLSANYGYTF.

The chain recombines TRBV14 with TRBJ2-5; 8 bases map to TRBD1. Gene TRBJ2-7 matches the end of the DNA better, so the J call may be wrong. The CDR3 spans 14 residues. CDR1 and CDR2 (germline): SGHDN, FVKESK. CDR3 DNA sequence: TGTGCCAGCAGCCAGGGTTGGACAGGGAGCGAGCAGTACTTC. This gives the protein CASSQGWTGSEQYF.

The chain joins TRBV14 to TRBJ1-2; TRBD1 aligns across 7 bases. In germline, CDR1 is SGHDN, CDR2 FVKESK. The CDR3 contains 13 residues. J was trimmed by 6 bases and V by 1 base; bases with no gene match: 2. The CDR3 is CASSQAGGDGYTF. The CDR3, as DNA: TGTGCCAGCAGCCAAGCAGGGGGAGATGGCTACACCTTC.

This chain joins TRBV30 and TRBJ2-1, with 7 nucleotides matching TRBD1. Germline CDR1 and CDR2: GTSNPN and SVGIG (reference sequence). Trimming took 4 bases from V and 3 from J; bases not matched to a gene: 9. There are 15 residues in the CDR3. CDR3 in DNA: TGTGCCTGGATCTCTCCGGGACAGTTCTACAATGAGCAGTTCTTC. Its protein product is CAWISPGQFYNEQFF.

The chain couples TRBV30 to TRBJ2-5, with D tentatively TRBD1 (5 bases). The better agreement between TRBJ2-7 and the DNA end casts doubt on the J call. The germline V gene encodes CDR1 GTSNPN and CDR2 SVGIG (reference sequence). The CDR3 consists of 12 residues. The chain's CDR3 is CAWARQSYEQYF. CDR3 nucleotide sequence: TGTGCCTGGGCTCGACAGAGTTACGAGCAGTACTTC.

V is TRBV6-4 and J is TRBJ2-3; 7 bases are a match to TRBD2. Germline CDR1 is MRHNA and CDR2 is SNTAGT. The CDR3 consists of 13 residues. J lost 11 bases, V lost 0 bases, and 5 bases had no gene match. The CDR3 region is CASSDSERERQYF. As DNA, the CDR3 is TGTGCCAGCAGTGACTCCGAGCGGGAAAGGCAGTATTTT.

The CDR3 DNA reads TGCGCCAGCAGCTTGGGCCAAGGCGGTGAGCAGTTCTTC. The encoded protein is CASSLGQGGEQFF. The chain has TRBV5-1 and TRBJ2-1; D gene ambiguous. Trimming pared 0 bases from V and 9 bases from J, leaving 10 bases between. Germline CDR1 is SGHRS and CDR2 is YFSETQ. The CDR3 spans 13 residues.